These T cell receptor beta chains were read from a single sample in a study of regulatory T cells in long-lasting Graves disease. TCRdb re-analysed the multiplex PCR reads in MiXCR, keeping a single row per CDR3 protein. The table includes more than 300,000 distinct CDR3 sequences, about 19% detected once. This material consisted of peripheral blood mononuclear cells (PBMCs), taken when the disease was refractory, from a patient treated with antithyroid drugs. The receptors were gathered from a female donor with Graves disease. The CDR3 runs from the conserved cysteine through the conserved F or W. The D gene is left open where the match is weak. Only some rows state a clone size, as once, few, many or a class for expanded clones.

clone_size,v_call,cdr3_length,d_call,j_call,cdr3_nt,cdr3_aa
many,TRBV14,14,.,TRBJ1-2,TGTGCCAGCAGCCAAGCTCAGGGCGGGTATGGCTACACCTTC,CASSQAQGGYGYTF
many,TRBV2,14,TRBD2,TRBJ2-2,TGTGCCAGCAACGGCGGGAGTGCGGCCGGGGAGCTGTTTTTT,CASNGGSAAGELFF
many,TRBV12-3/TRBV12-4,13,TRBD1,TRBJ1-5,TGTGCCAGCAGTTGGGACAGGGGACAGCCCCAGCATTTT,CASSWDRGQPQHF
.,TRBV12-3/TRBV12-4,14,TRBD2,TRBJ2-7,TGTGCCAGCAGTTGGCGGGGGGGGTCCTACGAGCAGTACTTC,CASSWRGGSYEQYF
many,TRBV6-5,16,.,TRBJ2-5,TGTGCCAGCAGTTACTCGTCGTACAGTCGCCAAGAGACCCAGTACTTC,CASSYSSYSRQETQYF
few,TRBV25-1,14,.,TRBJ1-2,TGTGCCAGCAGTGAAGCCGGGCTCAACTATGGCTACACCTTC,CASSEAGLNYGYTF
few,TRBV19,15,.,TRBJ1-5,TGTGCCAGTAGTATTTCAGGGGACATAGGTCAGCCCCAGCATTTT,CASSISGDIGQPQHF
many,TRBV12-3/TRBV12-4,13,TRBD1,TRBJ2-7,TGTGCCAGCAGTTCGTACAGGGGCGGCGAGCAGTACTTC,CASSSYRGGEQYF
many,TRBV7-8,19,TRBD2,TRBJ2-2,TGTGCCAGCAGCTCCACCGGCGGAAGACTAGCGGGGAAGACCGGGGAGCTGTTTTTT,CASSSTGGRLAGKTGELFF
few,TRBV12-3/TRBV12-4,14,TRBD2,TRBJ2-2,TGTGCCAGCAGGACTAGCGGGGGGGCAGGGGAGCTGTTTTTT,CASRTSGGAGELFF
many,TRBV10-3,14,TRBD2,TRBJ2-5,TGTGCCATCAGTCGCCAGCGGGGGCAAGAGACCCAGTACTTC,CAISRQRGQETQYF
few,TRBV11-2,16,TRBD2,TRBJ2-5,TGTGCCAGCAGCTTAGATCGATCGGGGGGGCAAGAGACCCAGTACTTC,CASSLDRSGGQETQYF
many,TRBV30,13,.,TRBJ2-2,TGTGCCTGGAAGGGTGGGAACACCGGGGAGCTGTTTTTT,CAWKGGNTGELFF
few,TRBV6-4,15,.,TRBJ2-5,TGTGCCACCCCTCGGAGACCGGAGTACCAAGAGACCCAGTACTTC,CATPRRPEYQETQYF
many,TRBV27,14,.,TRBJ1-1,TGTGCCAGCAGTTTAGCCAGAACGAACACTGAAGCTTTCTTT,CASSLARTNTEAFF
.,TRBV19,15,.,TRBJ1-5,TGTGCCGGTAGTATAGATGAAGGGAGCAATCAGCCCCAGCATTTT,CAGSIDEGSNQPQHF
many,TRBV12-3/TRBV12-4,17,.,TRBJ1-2,TGTGCCAGCAGTTTCAGGGTTCCGTATGTGGCTAACTATGGCTACACCTTC,CASSFRVPYVANYGYTF
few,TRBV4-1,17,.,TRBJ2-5,TGCGCCAGCAGCCTTCGACAGGTCCCAACTTCCCAAGAGACCCAGTACTTC,CASSLRQVPTSQETQYF
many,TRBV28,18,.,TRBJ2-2,TGTGCCAGCAGGACCTGGGAGGGGGCTGGGCCGAGGGGCGGGGAGCTGTTTTTT,CASRTWEGAGPRGGELFF
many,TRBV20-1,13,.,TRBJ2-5,TGCAGTGCCCGAACCCTGGACGGAGAGACCCAGTACTTC,CSARTLDGETQYF
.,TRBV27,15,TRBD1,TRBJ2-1,TGTGCCAGCAGTTACGGGACAGGACTTAGGCATGAGCAGTTCTTC,CASSYGTGLRHEQFF
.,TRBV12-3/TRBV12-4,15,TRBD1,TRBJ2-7,TGTGCCAGCAGTGGATCGGGACAGGGCCCCTACGAGCAGTACTTC,CASSGSGQGPYEQYF
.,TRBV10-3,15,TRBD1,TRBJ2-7,TGTGCCATCAGTGAGTCGAACAGGGGTTCCGACGAGCAGTACTTC,CAISESNRGSDEQYF
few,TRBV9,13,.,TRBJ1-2,TGTGCCAGCAGCGTAACAGACAGCTTTGACTACACCTTC,CASSVTDSFDYTF
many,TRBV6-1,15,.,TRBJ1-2,TGTGCCAGCAGTCCACGGGGGGGATTAGGTTATGGCTACACCTTC,CASSPRGGLGYGYTF
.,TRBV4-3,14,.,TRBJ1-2,TGCGCCAGCAGCCAAGCCGGGGGTAACTATGGCTACACCTTC,CASSQAGGNYGYTF
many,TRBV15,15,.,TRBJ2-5,TGTGCCACCAGCATCTCCGGGGCGTACAGAGAGACCCAGTACTTC,CATSISGAYRETQYF
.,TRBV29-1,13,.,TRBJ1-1,TGCAGCGTCCAAGGGGCCACAGGAACTGAAGCTTTCTTT,CSVQGATGTEAFF
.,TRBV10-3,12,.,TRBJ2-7,TGTGCCATCAGTGAGTCGAGAGGGGAGCAGTACTTC,CAISESRGEQYF
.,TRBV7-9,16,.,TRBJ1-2,TGTGCCAGCAGCCTTAGTGGGGCTGGGAGCTCCTATGGCTACACCTTC,CASSLSGAGSSYGYTF
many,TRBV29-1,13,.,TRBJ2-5,TGCAGCGTTGGGGACGGGACACAAGAGACCCAGTACTTC,CSVGDGTQETQYF
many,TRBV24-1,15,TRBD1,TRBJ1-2,TGTGCCACCAGTGATCGCCGGGACAGTCTTTATGGCTACACCTTC,CATSDRRDSLYGYTF
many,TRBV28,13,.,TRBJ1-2,TGTGCCAGCAGCCTTGGGCAGGAAGCCCTCTACACCTTC,CASSLGQEALYTF
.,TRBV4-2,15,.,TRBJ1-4,TGTGCCAGCAGCCAAGATAGTGCAACTAATGAAAAACTGTTTTTT,CASSQDSATNEKLFF
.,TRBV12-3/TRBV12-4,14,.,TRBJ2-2,TGTGCCAGCAGTTTGTCTAGGGTCGGCGGGGAGCTGTTTTTT,CASSLSRVGGELFF
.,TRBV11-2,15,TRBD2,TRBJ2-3,TGTGCCAGCAGCAGACTAGCGGGGTCCACAGATACGCAGTATTTT,CASSRLAGSTDTQYF
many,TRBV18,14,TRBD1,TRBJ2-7,TGTGCCAGCTCACCGACAGGGGGCTCCTACGAGCAGTACTTC,CASSPTGGSYEQYF
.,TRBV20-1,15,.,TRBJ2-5,TGCAGTGCTAGAGATCCTGCTGGGAACCAAGAGACCCAGTACTTC,CSARDPAGNQETQYF
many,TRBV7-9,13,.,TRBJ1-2,TGTGCCAGCAGCTTAGAAACAGGAGGTGGCTACACCTTC,CASSLETGGGYTF
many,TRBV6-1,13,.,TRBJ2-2,TGTGCCACCTGGGTGGATAACACCGGGGAGCTGTTTTTT,CATWVDNTGELFF
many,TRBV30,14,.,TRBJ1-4,TGTGCCTGGAGTCCACAGGGCTTGAGTGAAAAACTGTTTTTT,CAWSPQGLSEKLFF
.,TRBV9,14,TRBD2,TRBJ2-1,TGTGCCAGCAGCGGACGACTAGCGGACAATGAGCAGTTCTTC,CASSGRLADNEQFF
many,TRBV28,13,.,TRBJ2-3,TGTGCCAGCAGTACCATCAGCACAGATACGCAGTATTTT,CASSTISTDTQYF
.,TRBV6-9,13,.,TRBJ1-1,TGTGCCAGCAGTTACTCAGGGGTCGCTGAAGCTTTCTTT,CASSYSGVAEAFF
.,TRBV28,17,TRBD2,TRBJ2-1,TGTGCCAGCAGATCAACTAGCGGGGGGGGCTCCTACAATGAGCAGTTCTTC,CASRSTSGGGSYNEQFF
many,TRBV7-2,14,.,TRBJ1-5,TGTGCCAGCAGCCCCGACCATTGGAATCAGCCCCAGCATTTT,CASSPDHWNQPQHF
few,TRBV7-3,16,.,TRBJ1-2,TGTGCCAGCAGCTCGATAACCTTGTCTGATAACTATGGCTACACCTTC,CASSSITLSDNYGYTF
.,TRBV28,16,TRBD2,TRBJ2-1,TGTGCCAGCAGTTTAATTGGCAGCGGGAGGTACAATGGGCAGTTCTTC,CASSLIGSGRYNGQFF
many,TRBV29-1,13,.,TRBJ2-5,TGCAGCGTTCTTAGGGGCAGGGGTGAGACCCAGTACTTC,CSVLRGRGETQYF
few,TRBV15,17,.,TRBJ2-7,TGTGCCACCAGCAGACCGGAGGGTCGGAGAAACTCCTACGAGCAGTACTTC,CATSRPEGRRNSYEQYF
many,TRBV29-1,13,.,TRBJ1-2,TGCAGCGTTGCGGGGGGCCAAGACTATGGCTACACCTTC,CSVAGGQDYGYTF
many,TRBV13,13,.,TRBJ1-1,TGTGCCAGCAGCTTAAGGCTTGGCACTGAAGCTTTCTTT,CASSLRLGTEAFF
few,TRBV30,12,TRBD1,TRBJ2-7,TGTGCCTGGGACAGGGAAGGGTACGAGCAGTACTTC,CAWDREGYEQYF
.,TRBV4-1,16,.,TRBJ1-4,TGCGCCAGCAGCCAAGAGATACAGCTCGTCAATGAAAAACTGTTTTTT,CASSQEIQLVNEKLFF
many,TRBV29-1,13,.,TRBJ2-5,TGCAGCGTTGTGCACGTCGCGGGAGAGACCCAGTACTTC,CSVVHVAGETQYF
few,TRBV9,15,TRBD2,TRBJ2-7,TGTGCCAGCAGCGCTTCTTTGGAGGGAGGGTACGAGCAGTACTTC,CASSASLEGGYEQYF
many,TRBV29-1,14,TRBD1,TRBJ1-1,TGCAGCGTTGCCCCGACAGGGGGGAACACTGAAGCTTTCTTT,CSVAPTGGNTEAFF